Each of the 29 T cell receptor beta chains below was sequenced from the same sample in a study of regulatory T cells in long-lasting Graves disease. To make TCR beta libraries, researchers used iRepertoire HTBI primers and Arm-PCR of CDR3 regions. TCRdb fed the multiplex PCR reads into MiXCR, producing one record per CDR3 protein. The sample shows 520,000 or so distinct CDR3 sequences, around 12% of them seen only once. Time point described: newly diagnosed GD, antithyroid drugs for less than 3 months. PBMC-extracted RNA yielded the TCR library. Separately, the same data were catalogued under a study of T cells in Graves' hyperthyroidism and ophthalmopathy.

Sequenced material: peripheral blood mononuclear cells (PBMCs), taken at new diagnosis, from a patient treated with antithyroid drugs. These TCRs come from a woman between 25 and 40 years old with Graves disease.

CDR3 residues: CASSIRRTSAQETQYF. The CDR3, as DNA: TGTGCCAGTAGTATACGTCGGACTAGCGCTCAAGAGACCCAGTACTTC. The V gene is TRBV19, the J gene TRBJ2-5; 9 bases fit TRBD2. The CDR3 runs to 16 residues. CDR1 is LNHDA, CDR2 SQIVND, per germline (reference sequence). The V and J ends lost 2 bases and 2 bases, in that order; junction bases with no gene match: 6.

This clonotype was seen at least ten times. The chain couples TRBV12-3 or TRBV12-4 to TRBJ1-1; 7 bases align to TRBD1. V shed 3 bases, J shed 0 bases, and the junction held 4 bases outside the gene matches. CDR3 size: 15 residues. CDR3 DNA: TGTGCCAGCAGTTTTCCACAGGGGTTGAACACTGAAGCTTTCTTT. This encodes CASSFPQGLNTEAFF.

This clonotype was found many times. The chain carries TRBV2 and TRBJ1-4, with D uncertain. The CDR3 runs to 15 residues. The V and J ends lost 8 bases and 0 bases respectively, with 13 bases between them. From germline, CDR1 is SNHLY and CDR2 FYNNEI. As DNA, the CDR3 is TGTGCCAGCCTTTACAGAATAACAACTAATGAAAAACTGTTTTTT. As protein: CASLYRITTNEKLFF.

This clonotype was picked up many times. V is TRBV12-3 or TRBV12-4 and J is TRBJ2-7, with 11 positions matching TRBD2. This CDR3 is 16 amino acids long. V lost 5 bases to trimming and J lost 5 bases; unmatched junction nucleotides: 11. This chain's CDR3 is CASSPRTSGSRHEQYF. DNA of the CDR3: TGTGCCAGCAGTCCCCGGACTAGCGGGTCCCGCCACGAGCAGTACTTC.

This clonotype was observed a few times. The chain combines TRBV9 with TRBJ1-6; D is undetermined. This CDR3 is 13 amino acids long. Looked up from germline, CDR1 is SGDLS and CDR2 is YYNGEE. V was cut by 6 bases and J by 8 bases, with 12 bases left in between. DNA for the CDR3: TGTGCCAGCACCAGCGGCCCGCATTCACCCCTCCACTTT. Translation: CASTSGPHSPLHF.

At least ten counts were recorded for this clonotype. This sequence joins TRBV11-2 and TRBJ1-6, with unresolved D. The CDR3 sequence is 14 residues long. Trimming cost V 3 bases and J 7 bases, with 10 bases left between them. Germline assignment: CDR1 SGHAT and CDR2 FQNNGV. CDR3 in DNA: TGTGCCAGCAGCTTCATGGCGCAGAATTCACCCCTCCACTTT. It encodes CASSFMAQNSPLHF. Drawing the rest from reference TRBV11-2 and TRBJ1-6, the complete variable domain is EAGVAQSPRYKIIEKRQSVAFWCNPISGHATLYWYQQILGQGPKLLIQFQNNGVVDDSQLPKDRFSAERLKGVDSTLKIQPAKLEDSAVYLCASSFMAQNSPLHFGNGTRLTVT.

The table lists this clonotype with many counts. CDR3 in DNA: TGTGCCAGCAGCTTAGTACCGACGAGCACCGAGCAGTACTTC. It is translated as CASSLVPTSTEQYF. V gene TRBV13 combines with J gene TRBJ2-7; D uncertain. The CDR3 runs 14 residues. Trimming shortened V by 1 base and J by 6 bases, and 13 bases separated the two germline ends. The germline V gene encodes CDR1 PRHDT and CDR2 FYEKMQ (reference sequence).

This clonotype was detected ten times or more. The J gene is TRBJ1-4, the V gene TRBV6-5; D not certain. V dropped 2 bases and J dropped 8 bases, with 9 bases sitting between them. The CDR3 totals 13 residues. Germline V gene lookup returns CDR1 MNHEY and CDR2 SVGAGI. The DNA for the CDR3 is TGTGCCAGCAGTTACGCGGGGAAAGAAAAACTGTTTTTT. It is translated as CASSYAGKEKLFF.

At least ten counts were recorded for this clonotype. V and J are TRBV27 and TRBJ1-2, with TRBD1 matching over 7 bases. The germline V gene has CDR1 MNHEY and CDR2 SMNVEV (reference sequence). The CDR3 length is 13 residues. V lost 4 bases, J lost 7 bases, and 6 bases stayed unmatched. CDR3 sequence: CASSWTGLSGYTF. CDR3 sequence (DNA): TGTGCCAGCAGTTGGACAGGCCTAAGTGGCTACACCTTC.

This clonotype was detected many times. The chain links TRBV7-9 to TRBJ2-3; 8 positions agree with TRBD2. Germline values: CDR1 SEHNR, CDR2 FQNEAQ (reference sequence). V trimming: 3 bases; J trimming: 0 bases; junction bases outside the gene matches: 2. This CDR3 region has 15 residues. CDR3 bases: TGTGCCAGCAGCTTGGCTAGCGGGAGCACAGATACGCAGTATTTT. This encodes CASSLASGSTDTQYF.

The chain joins TRBV19 to TRBJ1-3; no firm D call. Germline lookup yields CDR1 LNHDA and CDR2 SQIVND (reference sequence). Deletions cut 5 bases from V and 7 bases from J, with 12 bases between. The CDR3 is 13 residues long. CDR3 region: CASSSAQKNTIYF. As DNA, the CDR3 is TGTGCCAGTAGTTCCGCCCAGAAGAACACCATATATTTT.

This chain connects TRBV20-1 to TRBJ2-3; tentative D call: TRBD2 (6 bases). The CDR3 has 13 residues. Germline assignment: CDR1 DFQATT and CDR2 SNEGSKA (reference sequence). The ends were cut back, 5 bases at V and 1 base at J, with 10 bases in the middle. In DNA form, the CDR3 reads TGCAGTGCTGACGGGAGTGGCACAGATACGCAGTATTTT. Residues: CSADGSGTDTQYF.

This clonotype was seen repeatedly, ten times or more. The V call is TRBV29-1, the J call TRBJ2-1; 11 positions match TRBD2. The CDR3 is 14 amino acids. Germline V lookup: CDR1 SQVTM, CDR2 ANQGSEA. Germline trimming cut 7 bases from V and 4 bases from J; bases unmatched to any gene: 6. Here the CDR3 reads CSGSGTSGYNEQFF. The CDR3, as DNA: TGCAGCGGATCCGGGACTAGCGGTTACAATGAGCAGTTCTTC.

In its sample, this clonotype was seen many times. The chain recombines TRBV3-1 with TRBJ2-3, with 8 bases lining up with TRBD2. The J segment lost 4 bases and the V segment lost 2 bases, leaving 14 bases of the junction unmatched. In germline, CDR1 is LGHDT, CDR2 YNNKEL (reference sequence). The CDR3 loop spans 18 amino acids. The CDR3 DNA follows: TGTGCCAGCAGCCAATCCCCCGTGGAGGGACTAGGGGCAGATACGCAGTATTTT. Protein: CASSQSPVEGLGADTQYF.

This clonotype was seen more than once but under ten times. The chain combines TRBV19 with TRBJ1-4; tentatively, D is TRBD1 (5 bases). The V gene's germline CDR1 is LNHDA and CDR2 SQIVND (reference sequence). This CDR3 comprises 14 residues. Trimming took 6 bases from V and 7 from J, leaving 15 bases between them. This chain's CDR3 is CASREGPASEKLFF. Written as DNA, the CDR3 is TGTGCCAGTAGAGAGGGGCCCGCTAGTGAAAAACTGTTTTTT.

This clonotype was seen at least ten times. The junction departs from germline at one end; a sequencing error may be responsible. This chain uses TRBV6-1 with TRBJ1-4; 9 nucleotides match TRBD1. The germline V gene encodes CDR1 MNHNS and CDR2 SASEGT. There are 16 residues in the CDR3. The CDR3 here is CASSEGIGQGPEKLFF. CDR3 DNA sequence: TGTGCCAGCAGCGAAGGTATAGGACAGGGGCCTGAAAAACTGTTTTTT.

This clonotype was counted only a few times. V usage is TRBV7-9 and J usage is TRBJ1-1; D is perhaps TRBD1 (5 bases). Germline CDR1 is SEHNR and CDR2 is FQNEAQ (reference sequence). The germline V and J ends were trimmed by 2 bases and 2 bases, with 12 bases remaining between them. The CDR3 has 15 amino acids. CDR3 nucleotide sequence: TGTGCCAGCAGCTTACACGGGACGGCTAACACTGAAGCTTTCTTT. It codes for CASSLHGTANTEAFF.

The chain has TRBV30 and TRBJ1-5, with D uncertain. Trimming took 0 bases from V and 4 from J, leaving 7 bases between them. From germline, CDR1 is GTSNPN and CDR2 SVGIG (reference sequence). The CDR3 totals 13 residues. CDR3 DNA: TGTGCCTGGAGTGTAGGGAATAATCAGCCCCAGCATTTT. Its translation: CAWSVGNNQPQHF.

For this clonotype: A junction end diverges from the germline sequence, so it may reflect a read error. The gene calls are TRBV7-8 and TRBJ2-1; 7 bases are a match to TRBD1. The CDR3 loop spans 15 amino acids. CDR1 and CDR2 (germline): SGHVS, FQNEAQ. The CDR3 loop reads CASSLKTGMGNEQCF. DNA for the CDR3: TGTGCCAGCAGCTTAAAGACAGGGATGGGCAATGAGCAGTGCTTC. Variable domain in full (rest from reference TRBV7-8 and TRBJ2-1): GAGVSQSPRYKVAKRGQDVALRCDPISGHVSLFWYQQALGQGPEFLTYFQNEAQLDKSGLPSDRFFAERPEGSVSTLKIQRTQQEDSAVYLCASSLKTGMGNEQCFGPGTRLTVL.

In its sample, this clonotype was seen many times. The V call is TRBV30, the J call TRBJ1-6; D is unclear. V lost 5 bases to trimming and J lost 7 bases, with 12 bases between them. Per the germline V gene, CDR1 is GTSNPN and CDR2 is SVGIG (reference sequence). The CDR3 totals 13 residues. CDR3 loop: CAWQVAGNSPLHF. CDR3 sequence (DNA): TGTGCCTGGCAGGTAGCGGGGAATTCACCCCTCCACTTT. Combining the CDR3 with reference TRBV30 and TRBJ1-6 gives the whole variable domain SQTIHQWPATLVQPVGSPLSLECTVEGTSNPNLYWYRQAAGRGLQLLFYSVGIGQISSEVPQNLSASRPQDRQFILSSKKLLLSDSGFYLCAWQVAGNSPLHFGNGTRLTVT.

This sequence joins TRBV2 and TRBJ2-7; 11 nucleotides line up with TRBD2. Germline V lookup: CDR1 SNHLY, CDR2 FYNNEI. This CDR3 has 14 residues. The V segment lost 6 bases and the J segment 3 bases; nucleotides outside the gene matches: 4. CDR3: CASRLTSGNYEQYF. The CDR3 coding sequence is TGTGCCAGCAGGCTGACTAGCGGGAACTACGAGCAGTACTTC.

A note on this clonotype: A single base separates this from a much larger clone, so it may be a read error. The CDR3 coding sequence is TGTGCCACCAGCGGTGTTTGGTCCGCCTATGGCTACACCTTC. As protein: CATSGVWSAYGYTF. The gene calls are TRBV24-1 and TRBJ1-2, with D unresolved. The CDR3 covers 14 residues. V was cut by 7 bases and J by 4 bases, with 15 bases left in between. Germline CDR1 KGHDR, CDR2 SFDVKD.

The CDR3 DNA sequence: TGTGCCAGTAATTGGGGAGGTATGAACACTGAAGCTTTCTTT. Its protein is CASNWGGMNTEAFF. The V call is TRBV19, the J call TRBJ1-1; D not certain. This CDR3 contains 14 residues. Germline CDR1 reads LNHDA; CDR2 reads SQIVND (reference sequence). The V gene lost 7 bases and the J gene lost 0 bases, with 12 bases spanning the gap. Looking up the rest from reference TRBV19 and TRBJ1-1 gives the full variable domain: DGGITQSPKYLFRKEGQNVTLSCEQNLNHDAMYWYRQDPGQGLRLIYYSQIVNDFQKGDIAEGYSVSREKKESFPLTVTSAQKNPTAFYLCASNWGGMNTEAFFGQGTRLTVV.

This clonotype has a count of ten or more. As DNA, the CDR3 is TGTGCCAGCAGCTTAGCAGGTGGTGAAGCTTTCTTT. Translating gives CASSLAGGEAFF. The V call is TRBV7-9, the J call TRBJ1-1; D gene uncertain. V was trimmed by 0 bases and J by 7 bases, leaving 6 bases between them. CDR3 length: 12 residues. Germline CDR1 reads SEHNR; CDR2 reads FQNEAQ (reference sequence).

This chain links TRBV10-3 with TRBJ2-1; 7 bases align to TRBD2. Trimming removed 4 bases from V and 4 bases from J; junction bases left unmatched: 7. There are 15 residues in the CDR3. Germline V gene sequence: CDR1 ENHRY, CDR2 SYGVKD. The CDR3 here is CAISGTRQNYNEQFF. In nucleotides, the CDR3 is TGTGCCATCAGTGGGACTAGGCAGAATTACAATGAGCAGTTCTTC.

This rearrangement joins TRBV6-1 to TRBJ2-1; 11 positions match TRBD2. The V and J ends lost 3 bases and 4 bases, in that order; junction bases with no gene match: 5. Germline values: CDR1 MNHNS, CDR2 SASEGT. CDR3 length: 16 amino acids. The CDR3 DNA reads TGTGCCAGCAGTGACATTAGCGGGAGGGGGTACAATGAGCAGTTCTTC. Its protein product is CASSDISGRGYNEQFF.

The rearrangement joins TRBV4-3 to TRBJ2-2, with D possibly being TRBD1 (5 bases). This CDR3 is built from 17 residues. Germline V CDR1 and CDR2: LGHNA, YSLEER. Deletions cut 4 bases from V and 0 bases from J, with 15 bases between. CDR3 sequence: CASSPRTLPSNTGELFF. In DNA, the CDR3 is TGCGCCAGCAGCCCCCGGACATTACCCTCGAACACCGGGGAGCTGTTTTTT.

This clonotype was seen repeatedly, ten times or more. CDR3 amino acids: CASSDESGQRPQHF. The CDR3 nucleotides are TGTGCCAGCAGTGATGAATCGGGACAGAGGCCCCAGCATTTT. The chain employs TRBV2 and TRBJ1-5; TRBD1 matches at 7 bases. The V gene end was trimmed by 3 bases and the J gene end by 9 bases; junction bases not matched to a gene: 8. The CDR3 loop spans 14 amino acids. CDR1 SNHLY and CDR2 FYNNEI come from the germline V gene.

The table lists this clonotype with many counts. One end of the junction does not line up with germline, which may come from a read error. This sequence joins TRBV7-2 and TRBJ2-3; 12 nucleotides match TRBD2. This CDR3 contains 15 residues. Per the germline V gene, CDR1 is SGHTA and CDR2 is FQGNSA. CDR3 loop: CASSLAGGWADTQYF. The DNA for the CDR3 is TGTGCCAGCAGCCTAGCGGGAGGGTGGGCAGATACGCAGTATTTT.